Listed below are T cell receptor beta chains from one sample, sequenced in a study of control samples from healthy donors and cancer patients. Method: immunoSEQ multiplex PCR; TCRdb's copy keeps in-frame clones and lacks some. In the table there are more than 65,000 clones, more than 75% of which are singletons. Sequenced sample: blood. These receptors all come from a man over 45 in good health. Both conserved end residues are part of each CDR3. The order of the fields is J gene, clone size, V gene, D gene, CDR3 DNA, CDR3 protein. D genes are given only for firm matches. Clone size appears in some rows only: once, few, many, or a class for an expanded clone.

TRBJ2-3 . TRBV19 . TGTGCCAGTAGTACCGTGGGCCAGGTCGGTAGTGTGCAGTATTTT CASSTVGQVGSVQYF
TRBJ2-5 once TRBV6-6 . TGTGCCAGCAGTTACTCACAGGGGCAGGGAGGGCAGACCCAGTACTTC CASSYSQGQGGQTQYF
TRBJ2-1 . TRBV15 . TGTGCCACCAGCAGAGAGCCCCAGACATCCTACAATGAGCAGTTCTTC CATSREPQTSYNEQFF
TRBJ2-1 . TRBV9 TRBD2 TGTGCCAGCAGCGTAGGGTCGGCGGGAGATAATGAGCAGTTCTTC CASSVGSAGDNEQFF
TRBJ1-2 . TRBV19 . TGTGCCAGTAGTTCGTGGATAGCTAACTATGGCTACACCTTC CASSSWIANYGYTF
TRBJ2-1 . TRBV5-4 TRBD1 TGTGCCAGCAGCTTCGGACAGGGTTTCGATGAGCAGTTCTTC CASSFGQGFDEQFF
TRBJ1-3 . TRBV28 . TGTGCCAGCAGCCGGACAGCGAGCTCTGGAAACACCATATATTTT CASSRTASSGNTIYF
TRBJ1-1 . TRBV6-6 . TGTGCCAGCAGGGGAATTACGGTGAACACTGAAGCTTTCTTT CASRGITVNTEAFF
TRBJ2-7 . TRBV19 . TGTGCCAGTAGTAAACGAGAAACCTACGAGCAGTACTTC CASSKRETYEQYF
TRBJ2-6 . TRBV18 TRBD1 TGTGCCAGCTCGCCACAGGGGACAGCTGGGGCCAACGTCCTGACTTTC CASSPQGTAGANVLTF
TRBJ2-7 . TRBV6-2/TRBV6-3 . TGTGCCAGCAGCGAAATGACCTACGAGCAGTACTTC CASSEMTYEQYF
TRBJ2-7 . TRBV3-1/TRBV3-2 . TGTGCCAGCAGCCATCTGAATCACTACGAGCAGTACTTC CASSHLNHYEQYF
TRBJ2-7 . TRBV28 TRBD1 TGTGCCAGCAGCTCGTATACTCCCGGGACAGGGAGGTACGAGCAGTACTTC CASSSYTPGTGRYEQYF
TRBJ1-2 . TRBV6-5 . TGTGCCAGCAGTTACTCAGGGGAACTCACCTTC CASSYSGELTF
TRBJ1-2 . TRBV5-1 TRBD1 TGCGCCAGCGCACCTCGAACAGGGGGAAATGGCTACACCTTC CASAPRTGGNGYTF
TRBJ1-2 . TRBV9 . TGTGCCAGCAGCGTAGGAGCGGGAGGGGCCGTGAATAACTATGGCTACACCTTC CASSVGAGGAVNNYGYTF
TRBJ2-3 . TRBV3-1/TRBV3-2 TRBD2 TGTGCCAGCAGTGGCCTAGCGGGAGGGTTGAATACGCAGTATTTT CASSGLAGGLNTQYF
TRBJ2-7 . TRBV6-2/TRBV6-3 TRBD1 TGTGCCAGCAGTCACAGGGGCTCCAAGTCTCGGGTGATTTCCTACGAGCAGTACTTC CASSHRGSKSRVISYEQYF
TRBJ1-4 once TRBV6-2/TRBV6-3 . TGTGCCAGCAGTAGGGTCCCTGGAGACGCCCGTGAAAAACTGTTTTTT CASSRVPGDAREKLFF
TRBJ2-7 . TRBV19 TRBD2 TGTGCCAGCCAACGCACCGGGACTAGCGGCTACGAGCAGTACTTC CASQRTGTSGYEQYF
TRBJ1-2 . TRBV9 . TGTGCCAGCAGCGTAGCACGGGGCGGGGGCTTGGGCTACACCTTC CASSVARGGGLGYTF
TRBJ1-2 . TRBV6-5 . TGTGCCAGCAGTTGGGGGAACTATGGCTACACCTTC CASSWGNYGYTF
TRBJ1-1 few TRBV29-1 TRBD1 TGCAGCGTCGCCCGGACAGGGAACACTGAAGCTTTCTTT CSVARTGNTEAFF
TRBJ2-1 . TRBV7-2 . TGTGCCAGCAGCGGGAGGGGGGGAAATGAGCAGTTCTTC CASSGRGGNEQFF
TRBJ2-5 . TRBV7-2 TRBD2 TGTGCCAGCAGCCAGGGACTAGCTCGGGAGACCCAGTACTTC CASSQGLARETQYF
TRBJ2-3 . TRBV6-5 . TGTGCCAGCAGTTACTCGGGACGGGGCGCAGATACGCAGTATTTT CASSYSGRGADTQYF
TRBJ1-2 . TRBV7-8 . TGTGCCAGCAGCTTAGCAAGGGGGGACTATGGCTACACCTTC CASSLARGDYGYTF
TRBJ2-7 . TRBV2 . TGTGCCAGCAGTGTTAGGGGACCGAGCTCCTACGAGCAGTACTTC CASSVRGPSSYEQYF
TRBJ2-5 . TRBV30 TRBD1 TGTGCCCGCGGACAGGGTTCGGAGACCCAGTACTTC CARGQGSETQYF
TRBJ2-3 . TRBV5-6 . TGTGCCAGCAGCTTATCTTCCGGGGCGGGTTTAACAGATACGCAGTATTTT CASSLSSGAGLTDTQYF
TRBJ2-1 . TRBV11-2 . TGTGCCAGCAGCTTATCGGGGGATCCCTACAATGAGCAGTTCTTC CASSLSGDPYNEQFF
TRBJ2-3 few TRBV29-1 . TGCAGCGCCGGACGGGCTGAGGGCTCAGATACGCAGTATTTT CSAGRAEGSDTQYF
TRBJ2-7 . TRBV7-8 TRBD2 TGTGCCAGCAGCTTATTGGGGGGGTCCGTCTACGAGCAGTACTTC CASSLLGGSVYEQYF
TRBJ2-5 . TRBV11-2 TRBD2 TGTGCCAGCAGCCCCCCCCTAGCGGGAGAAGGAGAGACTCAGTACTTC CASSPPLAGEGETQYF
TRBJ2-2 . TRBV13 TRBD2 TGTGCCAGCAGCCAGGGACTAGCGGGAGGCACCGGGGAGCTGTTTTTT CASSQGLAGGTGELFF
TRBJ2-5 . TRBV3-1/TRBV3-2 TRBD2 TGTGCCAGCAGCCCCCGACTAGCGGGGCAAGAGACCCAGTACTTC CASSPRLAGQETQYF
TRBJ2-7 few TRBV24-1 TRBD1 TGTGCCACCAGTGATTCGAAAACGGACAGGAATTCCTACGAGCAGTACTTC CATSDSKTDRNSYEQYF
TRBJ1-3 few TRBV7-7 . TGTGCCAGCAGCTCGGGAATTACCTCTGGAAACACCATATATTTT CASSSGITSGNTIYF
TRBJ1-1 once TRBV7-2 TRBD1 TGTGCCAGCAGCTATAGCTGGACAGGGCTGAACACTGAAGCTTTCTTT CASSYSWTGLNTEAFF
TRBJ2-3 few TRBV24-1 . TGTGCCACCAGTGATTCTCGAGGTTATCCAGATACGCAGTATTTT CATSDSRGYPDTQYF
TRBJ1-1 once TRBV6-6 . TGTGCCAGCACCATGGGCCAGGGCCGCACTGAAGCTTTCTTT CASTMGQGRTEAFF
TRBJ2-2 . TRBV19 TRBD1 TGTGCCAGTAGGAGACAGGGATCCGGGGAGCTGTTTTTT CASRRQGSGELFF
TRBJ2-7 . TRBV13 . TGTGCCAGCAGCATAGACAGTTACGAGCAGTACTTC CASSIDSYEQYF
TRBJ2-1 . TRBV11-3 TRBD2 TGTGCCAGCAGCTGGCGGGGCGGCGGGAGGGCCAACAATGAGCAGTTCTTC CASSWRGGGRANNEQFF
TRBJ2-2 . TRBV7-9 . TGTGCCAGCAGCCTCGGCGCGTCCGGGGAGCTGTTTTTT CASSLGASGELFF
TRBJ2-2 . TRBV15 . TGTGCCACCAGCAGTCTAAAAAGTCTCCAAGAGAACACCGGGGAGCTGTTTTTT CATSSLKSLQENTGELFF